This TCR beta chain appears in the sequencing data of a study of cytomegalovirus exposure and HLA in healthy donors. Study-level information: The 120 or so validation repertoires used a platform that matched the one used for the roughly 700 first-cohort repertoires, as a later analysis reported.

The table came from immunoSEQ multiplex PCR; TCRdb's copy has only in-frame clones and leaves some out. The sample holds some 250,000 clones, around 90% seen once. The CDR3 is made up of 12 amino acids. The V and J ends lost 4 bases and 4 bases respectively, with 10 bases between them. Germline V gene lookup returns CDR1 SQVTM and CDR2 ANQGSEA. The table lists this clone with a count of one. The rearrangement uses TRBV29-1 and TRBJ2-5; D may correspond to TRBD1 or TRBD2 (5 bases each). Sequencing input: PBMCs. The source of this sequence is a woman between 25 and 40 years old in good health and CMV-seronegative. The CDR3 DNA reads TGCAGCGTTGGGGGGAGAGGAGAGACCCAGTACTTC. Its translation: CSVGGRGETQYF.